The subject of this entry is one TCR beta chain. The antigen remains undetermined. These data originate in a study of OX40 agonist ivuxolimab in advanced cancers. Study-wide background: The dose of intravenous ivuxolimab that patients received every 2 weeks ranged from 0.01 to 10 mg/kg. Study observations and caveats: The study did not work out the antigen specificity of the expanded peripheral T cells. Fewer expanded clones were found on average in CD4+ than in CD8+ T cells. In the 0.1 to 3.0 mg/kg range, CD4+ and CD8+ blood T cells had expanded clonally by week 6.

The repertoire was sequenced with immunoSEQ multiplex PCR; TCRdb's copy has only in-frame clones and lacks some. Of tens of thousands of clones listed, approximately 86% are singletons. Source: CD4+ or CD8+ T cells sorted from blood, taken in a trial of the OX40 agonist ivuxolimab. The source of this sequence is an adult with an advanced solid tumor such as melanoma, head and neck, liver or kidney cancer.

Here the CDR3 reads CASSYSINYEQYF. In nucleotides, the CDR3 is TGTGCCAGCAGTTACTCGATAAATTACGAGCAGTACTTC. The V call is TRBV6-5, the J call TRBJ2-7, with unresolved D. The CDR3 is 13 residues long. Germline CDR1 MNHEY, CDR2 SVGAGI. V lost 0 bases, J lost 4 bases, and 7 bases lay in between.